The entry that follows covers one T cell receptor beta chain sequence. Primed by a sample-barcoded 5' primer and a J-beta primer mix, a second PCR proceeded for 7 to 11 cycles. Each single sample gave us at least 2.5 million CDR3-containing paired-end reads. Via MiXCR, TCRdb re-called the 5' RACE reads, giving one row per CDR3 protein. The table includes some 760,000 distinct CDR3 sequences, 20% to 25% detected once. The CDR3 has 15 amino acids. With 5 bases clipped from V and 6 bases from J, the junction kept 6 bases outside the gene matches. Germline-derived CDR1 and CDR2 are SGHTA and FQGNSA. This specimen belongs to a study of blood T cells in healthy people across ages. A further study also used this sample, focusing on T cells of mothers and their children. That investigation notes: Relative to unrelated pairs, biologically related mother-child dyads exhibited marginally greater, non-significant overlap.

The chain has TRBV7-2 and TRBJ2-5; 13 nucleotides match TRBD2. Material: blood. The origin of this receptor is a boy between 10 and 17 years old in good health. The CDR3 reads CASSTPTSGRKTQYF. CDR3 coding DNA: TGTGCCAGCAGCACCCCGACTAGCGGGAGGAAGACCCAGTACTTC.